This T cell receptor beta chain emerged from a study of T cell responses to AZD1222 COVID-19 vaccine. Only in-frame clones appear in the TCRdb table, and some are missing; sequencing was by immunoSEQ multiplex PCR. The data contain some 170,000 clones, 90% to 95% of them seen just once; the ten biggest clones take up about 3%. CDR3 size: 14 residues. Germline V gives CDR1 SGHTA, CDR2 FQGNSA. The junction had 6 bases not matched to a gene; V was cut back by 4 bases and J by 4 bases. Sequences were derived from peripheral blood, sampled on day 0 of AZD1222 vaccination. The chain couples TRBV7-2 to TRBJ1-1; 7 bases match TRBD1. The clonotype originates from an adult in good health. CDR3: CASSSRQGSTEAFF. The CDR3 bases are TGTGCCAGCAGCTCGCGACAGGGATCCACTGAAGCTTTCTTT. The whole variable domain, filled in from reference TRBV7-2 and TRBJ1-1, reads GAGVSQSPSNKVTEKGKDVELRCDPISGHTALYWYRQSLGQGLEFLIYFQGNSAPDKSGLPSDRFSAERTGGSVSTLTIQRTQQEDSAVYLCASSSRQGSTEAFFGQGTRLTVV.